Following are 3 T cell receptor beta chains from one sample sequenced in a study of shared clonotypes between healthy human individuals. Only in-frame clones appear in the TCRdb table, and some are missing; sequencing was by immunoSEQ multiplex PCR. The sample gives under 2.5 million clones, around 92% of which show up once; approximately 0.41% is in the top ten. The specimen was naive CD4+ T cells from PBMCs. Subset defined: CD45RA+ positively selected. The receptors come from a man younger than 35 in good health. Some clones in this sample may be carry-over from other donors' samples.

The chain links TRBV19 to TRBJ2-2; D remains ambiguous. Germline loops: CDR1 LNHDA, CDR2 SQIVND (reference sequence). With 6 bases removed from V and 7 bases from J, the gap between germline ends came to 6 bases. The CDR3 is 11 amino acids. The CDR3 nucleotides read TGTGCCAGTAGAAGAAGCGGGGAGCTGTTTTTT. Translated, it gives CASRRSGELFF.

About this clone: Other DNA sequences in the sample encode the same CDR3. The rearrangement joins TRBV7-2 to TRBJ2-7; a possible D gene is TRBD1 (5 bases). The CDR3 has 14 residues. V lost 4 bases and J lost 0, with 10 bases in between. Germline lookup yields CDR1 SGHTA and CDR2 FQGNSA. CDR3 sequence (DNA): TGTGCCAGCAGCTCCAGACAGAGCTCCTACGAGCAGTACTTC. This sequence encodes CASSSRQSSYEQYF.

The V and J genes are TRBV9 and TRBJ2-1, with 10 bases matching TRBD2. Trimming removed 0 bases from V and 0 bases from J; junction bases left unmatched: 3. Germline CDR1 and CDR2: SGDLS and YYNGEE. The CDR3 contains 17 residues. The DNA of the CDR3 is TGTGCCAGCAGCGTAGGCTCTAGCGGGGGCTCCTACAATGAGCAGTTCTTC. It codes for CASSVGSSGGSYNEQFF.